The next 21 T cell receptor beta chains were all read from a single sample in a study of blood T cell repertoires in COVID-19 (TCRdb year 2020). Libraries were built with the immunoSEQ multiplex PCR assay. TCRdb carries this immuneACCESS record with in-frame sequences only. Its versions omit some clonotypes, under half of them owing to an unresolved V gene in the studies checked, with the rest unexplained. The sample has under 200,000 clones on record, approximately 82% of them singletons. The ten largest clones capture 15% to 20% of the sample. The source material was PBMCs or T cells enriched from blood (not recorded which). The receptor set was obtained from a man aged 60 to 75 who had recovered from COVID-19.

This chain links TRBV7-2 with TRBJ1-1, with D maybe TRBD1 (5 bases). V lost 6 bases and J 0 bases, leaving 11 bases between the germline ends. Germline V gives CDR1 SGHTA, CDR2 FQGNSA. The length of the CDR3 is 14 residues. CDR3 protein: CASRPGTLNTEAFF. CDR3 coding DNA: TGTGCCAGCAGGCCAGGGACTTTGAACACTGAAGCTTTCTTT.

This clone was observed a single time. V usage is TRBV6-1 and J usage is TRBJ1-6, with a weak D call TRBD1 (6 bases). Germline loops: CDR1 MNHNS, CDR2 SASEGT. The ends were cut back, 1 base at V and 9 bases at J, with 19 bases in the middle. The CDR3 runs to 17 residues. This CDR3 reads CASSEGSGAPRVSPLHF. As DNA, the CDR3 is TGTGCCAGCAGTGAAGGCTCAGGGGCTCCAAGGGTTTCACCCCTCCACTTT.

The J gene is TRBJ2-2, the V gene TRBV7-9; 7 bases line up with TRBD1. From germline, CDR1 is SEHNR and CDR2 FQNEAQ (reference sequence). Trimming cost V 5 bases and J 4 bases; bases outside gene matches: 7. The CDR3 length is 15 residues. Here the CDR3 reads CASSTRQGGTGELFF. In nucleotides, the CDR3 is TGTGCCAGCAGCACCAGACAGGGCGGCACCGGGGAGCTGTTTTTT.

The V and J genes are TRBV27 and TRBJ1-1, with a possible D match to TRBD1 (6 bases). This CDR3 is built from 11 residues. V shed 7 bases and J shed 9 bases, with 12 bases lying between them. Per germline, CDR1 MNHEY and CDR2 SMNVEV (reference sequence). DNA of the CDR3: TGTGCCAGCATTAAAGGACAGAAAGCTTTCTTT. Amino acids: CASIKGQKAFF.

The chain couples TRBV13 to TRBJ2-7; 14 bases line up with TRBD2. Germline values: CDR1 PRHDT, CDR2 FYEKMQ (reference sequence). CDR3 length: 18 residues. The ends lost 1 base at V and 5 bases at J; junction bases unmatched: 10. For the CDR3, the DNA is TGTGCCAGCAGCTTAGCGGGACTAGCGGGAGATCGAGGCAACGAGCAGTACTTC. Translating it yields CASSLAGLAGDRGNEQYF.

The CDR3 here is CASSATGATYEQYF. CDR3 nucleotides: TGTGCCAGCAGCGCGACAGGGGCGACCTACGAGCAGTACTTC. V and J are TRBV9 and TRBJ2-7; 8 bases fit TRBD1. The CDR3 consists of 14 residues. The V gene end was trimmed by 3 bases and the J gene end by 2 bases; junction bases not matched to a gene: 4. Germline V lookup: CDR1 SGDLS, CDR2 YYNGEE.

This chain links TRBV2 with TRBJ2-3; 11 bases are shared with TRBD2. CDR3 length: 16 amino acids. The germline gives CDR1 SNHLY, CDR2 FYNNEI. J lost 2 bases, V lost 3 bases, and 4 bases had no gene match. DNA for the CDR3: TGTGCCAGCAGTGAGACTAGCGGGAACCCCACAGATACGCAGTATTTT. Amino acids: CASSETSGNPTDTQYF.

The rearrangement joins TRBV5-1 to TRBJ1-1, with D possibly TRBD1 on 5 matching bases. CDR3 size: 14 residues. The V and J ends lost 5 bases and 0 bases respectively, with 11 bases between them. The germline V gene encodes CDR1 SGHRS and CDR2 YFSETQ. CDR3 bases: TGCGCCAGCAGAGAGGACATAATGAACACTGAAGCTTTCTTT. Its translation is CASREDIMNTEAFF. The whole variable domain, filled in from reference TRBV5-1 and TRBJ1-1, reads KAGVTQTPRYLIKTRGQQVTLSCSPISGHRSVSWYQQTPGQGLQFLFEYFSETQRNKGNFPGRFSGRQFSNSRSEMNVSTLELGDSALYLCASREDIMNTEAFFGQGTRLTVV.

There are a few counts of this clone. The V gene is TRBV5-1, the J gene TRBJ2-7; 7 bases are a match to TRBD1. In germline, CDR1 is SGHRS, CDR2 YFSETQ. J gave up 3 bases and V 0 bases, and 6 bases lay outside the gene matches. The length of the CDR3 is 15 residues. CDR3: CASSLDGTEFYEQYF. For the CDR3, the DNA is TGCGCCAGCAGCTTGGACGGGACAGAATTCTACGAGCAGTACTTC.

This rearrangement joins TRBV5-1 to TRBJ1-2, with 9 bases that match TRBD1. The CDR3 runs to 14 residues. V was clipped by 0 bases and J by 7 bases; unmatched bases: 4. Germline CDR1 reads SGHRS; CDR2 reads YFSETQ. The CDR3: CASSLAGQGIGYTF. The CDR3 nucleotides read TGCGCCAGCAGCTTGGCGGGACAGGGTATTGGCTACACCTTC. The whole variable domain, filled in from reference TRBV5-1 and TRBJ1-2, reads KAGVTQTPRYLIKTRGQQVTLSCSPISGHRSVSWYQQTPGQGLQFLFEYFSETQRNKGNFPGRFSGRQFSNSRSEMNVSTLELGDSALYLCASSLAGQGIGYTFGSGTRLTVV.

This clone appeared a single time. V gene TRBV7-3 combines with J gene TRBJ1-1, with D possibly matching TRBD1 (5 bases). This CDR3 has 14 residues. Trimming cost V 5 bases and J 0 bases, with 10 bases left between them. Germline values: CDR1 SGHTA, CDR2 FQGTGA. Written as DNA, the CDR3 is TGTGCCAGCAGCCCTTCGGGGGTGAACACTGAAGCTTTCTTT. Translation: CASSPSGVNTEAFF. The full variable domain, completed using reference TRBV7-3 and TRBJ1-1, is GAGVSQTPSNKVTEKGKYVELRCDPISGHTALYWYRQSLGQGPEFLIYFQGTGAADDSGLPNDRFFAVRPEGSVSTLKIQRTERGDSAVYLCASSPSGVNTEAFFGQGTRLTVV.

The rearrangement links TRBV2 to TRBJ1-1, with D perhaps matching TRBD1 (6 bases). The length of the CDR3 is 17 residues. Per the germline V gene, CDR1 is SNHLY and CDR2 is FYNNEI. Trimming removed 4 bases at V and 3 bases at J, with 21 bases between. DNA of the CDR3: TGTGCCAGCAGTGGCCTAGGGGGGGTCGTGTTTGACACTGAAGCTTTCTTT. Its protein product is CASSGLGGVVFDTEAFF.

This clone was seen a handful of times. The DNA of the CDR3 is TGCAGTGCTAGTTCGGGACAGGTCACCGGGGAGCTGTTTTTT. Protein: CSASSGQVTGELFF. J is TRBJ2-2 and V is TRBV20-1; TRBD1 agrees at 8 bases. Germline assignment: CDR1 DFQATT and CDR2 SNEGSKA (reference sequence). This CDR3 comprises 14 residues. With V trimmed by 3 bases and J by 4 bases, 4 bases remained unmatched.

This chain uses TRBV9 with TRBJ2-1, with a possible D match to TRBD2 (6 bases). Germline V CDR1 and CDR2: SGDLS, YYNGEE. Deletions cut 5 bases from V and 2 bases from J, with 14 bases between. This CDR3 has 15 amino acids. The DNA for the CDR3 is TGTGCCAGCAGTCCCCAGGGAGGTACCTACAATGAGCAGTTCTTC. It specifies CASSPQGGTYNEQFF.

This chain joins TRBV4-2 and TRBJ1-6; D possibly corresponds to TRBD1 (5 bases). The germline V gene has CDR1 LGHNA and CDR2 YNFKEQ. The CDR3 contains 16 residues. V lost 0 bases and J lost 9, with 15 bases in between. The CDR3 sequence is CASSQDRQVGGSPLHF. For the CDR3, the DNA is TGTGCCAGCAGCCAAGATCGGCAGGTCGGGGGTTCACCCCTCCACTTT.

The CDR3 bases are TGCAGCGTTGCACTAGTCGTGGGCAGGGGAGAGTTCTTC. This sequence encodes CSVALVVGRGEFF. The rearrangement uses TRBV29-1 and TRBJ2-1; perhaps TRBD1 as D (6 bases). The CDR3 sequence is 13 residues long. The V and J ends lost 4 bases and 14 bases respectively, with 21 bases between them. In germline, CDR1 is SQVTM, CDR2 ANQGSEA.

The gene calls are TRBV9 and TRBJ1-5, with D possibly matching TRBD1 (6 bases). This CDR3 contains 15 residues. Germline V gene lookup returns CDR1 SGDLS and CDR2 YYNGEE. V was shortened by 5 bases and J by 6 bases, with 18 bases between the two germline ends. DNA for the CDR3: TGTGCCAGCAGTAAACAGGGATCCCGGGGTCAGCCCCAGCATTTT. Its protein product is CASSKQGSRGQPQHF.

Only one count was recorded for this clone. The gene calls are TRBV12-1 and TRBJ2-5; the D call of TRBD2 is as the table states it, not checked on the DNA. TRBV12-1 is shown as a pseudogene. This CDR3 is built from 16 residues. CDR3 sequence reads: CASSFGQTRDQETQYF. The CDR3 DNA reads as TGTGCCAGCAGCTTTGGTCAGACTAGGGACCAAGAGACCCAGTACTTC.

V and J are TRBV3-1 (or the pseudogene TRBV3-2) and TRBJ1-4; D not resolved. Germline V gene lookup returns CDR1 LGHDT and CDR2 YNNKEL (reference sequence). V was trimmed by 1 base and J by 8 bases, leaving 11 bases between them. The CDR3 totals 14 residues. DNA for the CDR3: TGTGCCAGCAGCCAAGCCGATAGATGGGAAAAACTGTTTTTT. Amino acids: CASSQADRWEKLFF.

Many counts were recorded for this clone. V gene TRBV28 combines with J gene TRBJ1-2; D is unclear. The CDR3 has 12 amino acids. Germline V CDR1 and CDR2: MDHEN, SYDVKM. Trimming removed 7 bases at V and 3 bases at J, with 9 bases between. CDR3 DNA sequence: TGTGCCAGCACGGGCGGGGACTATGGCTACACCTTC. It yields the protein CASTGGDYGYTF.

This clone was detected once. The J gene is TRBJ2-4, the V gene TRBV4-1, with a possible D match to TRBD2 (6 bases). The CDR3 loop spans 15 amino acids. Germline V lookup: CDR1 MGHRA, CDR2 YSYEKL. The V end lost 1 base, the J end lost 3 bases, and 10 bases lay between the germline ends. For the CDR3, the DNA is TGCGCCAGCAGCCAAGGGGCCGGGGGCAAAAACATTCAGTACTTC. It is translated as CASSQGAGGKNIQYF.